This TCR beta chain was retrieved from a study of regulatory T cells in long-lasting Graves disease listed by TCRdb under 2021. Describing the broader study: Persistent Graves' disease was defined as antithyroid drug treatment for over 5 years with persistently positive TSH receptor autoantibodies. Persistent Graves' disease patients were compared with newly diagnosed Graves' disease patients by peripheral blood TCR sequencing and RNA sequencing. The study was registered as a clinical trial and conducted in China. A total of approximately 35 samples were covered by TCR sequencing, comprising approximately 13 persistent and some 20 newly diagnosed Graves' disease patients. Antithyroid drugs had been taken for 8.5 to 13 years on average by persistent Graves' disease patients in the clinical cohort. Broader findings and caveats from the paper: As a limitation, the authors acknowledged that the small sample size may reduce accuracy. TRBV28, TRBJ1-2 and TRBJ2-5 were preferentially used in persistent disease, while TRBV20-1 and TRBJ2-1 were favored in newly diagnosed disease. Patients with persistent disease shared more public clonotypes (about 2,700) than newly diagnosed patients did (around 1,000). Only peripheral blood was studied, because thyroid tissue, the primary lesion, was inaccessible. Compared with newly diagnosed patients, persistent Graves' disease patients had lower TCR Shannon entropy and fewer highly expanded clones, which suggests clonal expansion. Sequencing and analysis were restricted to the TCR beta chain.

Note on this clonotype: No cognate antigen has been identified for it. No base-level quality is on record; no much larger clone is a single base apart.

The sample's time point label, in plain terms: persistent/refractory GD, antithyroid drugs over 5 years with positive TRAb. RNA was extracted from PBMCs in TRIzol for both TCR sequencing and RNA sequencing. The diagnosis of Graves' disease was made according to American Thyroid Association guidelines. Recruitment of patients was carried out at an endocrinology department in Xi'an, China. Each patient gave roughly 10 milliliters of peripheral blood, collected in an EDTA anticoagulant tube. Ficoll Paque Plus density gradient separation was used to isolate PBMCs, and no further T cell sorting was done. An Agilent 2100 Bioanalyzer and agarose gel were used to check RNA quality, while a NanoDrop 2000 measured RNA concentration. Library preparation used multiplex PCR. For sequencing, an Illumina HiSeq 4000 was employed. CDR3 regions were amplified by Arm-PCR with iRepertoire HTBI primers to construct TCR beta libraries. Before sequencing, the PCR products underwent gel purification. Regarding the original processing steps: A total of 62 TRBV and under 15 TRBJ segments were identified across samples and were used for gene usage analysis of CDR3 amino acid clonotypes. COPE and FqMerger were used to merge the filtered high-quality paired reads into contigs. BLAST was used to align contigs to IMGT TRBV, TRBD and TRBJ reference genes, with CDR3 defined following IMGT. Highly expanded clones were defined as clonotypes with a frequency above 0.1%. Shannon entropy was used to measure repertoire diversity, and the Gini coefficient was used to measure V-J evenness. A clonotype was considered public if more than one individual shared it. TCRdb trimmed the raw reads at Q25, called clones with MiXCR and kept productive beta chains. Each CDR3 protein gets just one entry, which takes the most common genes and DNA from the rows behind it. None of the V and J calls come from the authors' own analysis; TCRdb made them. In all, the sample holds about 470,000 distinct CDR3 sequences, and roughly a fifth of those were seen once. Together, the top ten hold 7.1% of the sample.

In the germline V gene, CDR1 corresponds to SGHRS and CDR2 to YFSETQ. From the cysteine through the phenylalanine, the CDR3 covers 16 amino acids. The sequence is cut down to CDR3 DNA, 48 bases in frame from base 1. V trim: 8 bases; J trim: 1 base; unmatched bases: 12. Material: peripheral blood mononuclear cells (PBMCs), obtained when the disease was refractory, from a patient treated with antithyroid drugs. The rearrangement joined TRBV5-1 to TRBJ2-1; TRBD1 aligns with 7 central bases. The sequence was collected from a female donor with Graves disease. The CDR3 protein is CASKNRDSLSYNEQFF. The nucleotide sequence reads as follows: TGCGCCAGTAAGAACCGGGACAGTCTATCCTACAATGAGCAGTTCTTC.